Below are 13 T cell receptor beta chains sequenced from a single sample in a study of blood T cells in healthy people across ages. The second PCR ran about 7 to 12 cycles with a sample-barcoded 5' primer and J-beta primers. TCRdb re-called the 5' RACE reads with MiXCR, one entry per CDR3 protein. The sample holds 700,000 or so distinct CDR3 sequences, around 38% seen once. What was sequenced was blood. The receptors shown here come from a man older than 75 in good health.

V is TRBV12-3 or TRBV12-4 and J is TRBJ2-1; perhaps TRBD2 as D (6 bases). The CDR3 is 15 residues long. Deletions cut 0 bases from V and 6 bases from J, with 12 bases between. The DNA of the CDR3 is TGTGCCAGCAGTTTAGCTTCAGCGGGTGCCAATGAGCAGTTCTTC. Translated: CASSLASAGANEQFF.

Comments on this clonotype: An end of the junction differs from the germline gene, which may be a read error. In nucleotides, the CDR3 is TGTGCCAGCGGCCAAGATTATGCGGGAAGACCTATGGGTGAGCAGTACTTC. This translates into CASGQDYAGRPMGEQYF. The chain uses TRBV4-2 and TRBJ2-5; tentative D call: TRBD2 (6 bases). The CDR3 is 17 residues long. Germline CDR1 reads LGHNA; CDR2 reads YNFKEQ.

This clonotype came up a few times. The chain links TRBV10-3 to TRBJ2-5; 12 bases match TRBD1. Losses at the gene ends were 3 bases for V and 11 bases for J; bases not matched to a gene: 10. CDR3 size: 15 residues. The germline gives CDR1 ENHRY, CDR2 SYGVKD. The CDR3 DNA reads TGTGCCATCAGTGAAGGGACAGGGGGCGGGAATGAGCAGTACTTC. It is translated as CAISEGTGGGNEQYF.

The sample holds a few counts of this clonotype. The genes are TRBV12-3 or TRBV12-4 and TRBJ1-6; 12 positions match TRBD1. The V segment lost 6 bases and the J segment 9 bases; nucleotides outside the gene matches: 6. CDR3 length: 15 residues. The CDR3 nucleotides read TGTGCCAGCAGCCCGGGACAGGGGGCGGGTTCACCCCTCCACTTT. Its translation is CASSPGQGAGSPLHF.

The chain joins TRBV3-1 to TRBJ2-7; D remains ambiguous. Trimming took off 0 bases at V and 6 bases at J, with 15 bases between the two ends. The CDR3 runs to 15 residues. Germline values: CDR1 LGHDT, CDR2 YNNKEL (reference sequence). The CDR3, as DNA: TGTGCCAGCAGCCAAGACCTCGGAAAGATTCTCGAGCAGTACTTC. As protein: CASSQDLGKILEQYF.

In its sample, this clonotype was seen once. Germline is not matched at one junction end, which may reflect a read error. The V gene is TRBV20-1, the J gene TRBJ2-7; a possible D gene is TRBD1 (6 bases). CDR1 and CDR2 from the germline V gene are DFQATT and SNEGSKA (reference sequence). This CDR3 is built from 12 residues. CDR3 bases: TGCGGTGCTAGAGGACCGAGGGGGAGGCAGTACTTC. Protein product: CGARGPRGRQYF.

A few counts support this clonotype. The rearrangement links TRBV20-1 to TRBJ1-1; 7 bases match TRBD1. Germline V gene lookup returns CDR1 DFQATT and CDR2 SNEGSKA (reference sequence). This CDR3 spans 15 amino acids. V shed 0 bases and J 8 bases; nucleotides not matched to a gene: 12. The DNA for the CDR3 is TGCAGTGCTAGAGATAGAGAGACAGGGTTGAAGGAAGCTTTCTTT. Translation gives CSARDRETGLKEAFF.

This clonotype showed up just a few times. The rearrangement links TRBV29-1 to TRBJ1-2; D is perhaps TRBD1 (5 bases). CDR1 is SQVTM and CDR2 is ANQGSEA in the germline V gene. Trimming cost V 6 bases and J 5 bases, with 19 bases left between them. This CDR3 contains 14 residues. CDR3 bases: TGCAGCGTCGAGCCCCCGGGGGAGCCTTATGGCTACACCTTC. Protein sequence: CSVEPPGEPYGYTF.

The chain links TRBV7-6 to TRBJ2-2; D is ambiguous. V was pared by 2 bases and J by 1 base, with 11 bases between. Germline CDR1 and CDR2: SGHVS and FNYEAQ. The CDR3 consists of 16 residues. The chain's CDR3 is CASSLPARQNTGELFF. DNA for the CDR3: TGTGCCAGCAGCTTACCCGCTCGACAGAACACCGGGGAGCTGTTTTTT.

Concerning this clonotype itself: Given a much more abundant clone one base away, this may be a read error. The chain employs TRBV15 and TRBJ2-7, with 10 bases lining up with TRBD2. The germline V gene has CDR1 LNHNV and CDR2 YYDKDF (reference sequence). The CDR3 totals 16 residues. The V segment lost 8 bases and the J segment 7 bases; nucleotides outside the gene matches: 17. CDR3 protein: CATRIFSSGSGNEQYF. The CDR3 nucleotides read TGTGCCACCCGAATTTTCTCTAGCGGGAGTGGCAATGAGCAGTACTTC.

The V gene is TRBV7-2, the J gene TRBJ2-1; 8 bases agree with TRBD2. Germline V gene sequence: CDR1 SGHTA, CDR2 FQGNSA. V was clipped by 5 bases and J by 0 bases; unmatched bases: 12. CDR3 size: 18 residues. The CDR3 nucleotides are TGTGCCAGCAGCCCTAGCCCCACCGGGGGGGGCTCCTACAATGAGCAGTTCTTC. Translated, it gives CASSPSPTGGGSYNEQFF.

The V call is TRBV7-8, the J call TRBJ1-2, with 9 bases lining up with TRBD1. The CDR3 has 16 residues. Germline V gives CDR1 SGHVS, CDR2 FQNEAQ. J lost 3 bases, V lost 5 bases, and 10 bases had no gene match. The CDR3 loop is CASSTSTGGADYGYTF. The CDR3, as DNA: TGTGCCAGCAGCACAAGTACAGGGGGCGCTGACTATGGCTACACCTTC.

The V and J genes are TRBV4-3 and TRBJ2-7, with 8 bases aligning to TRBD1. After removal of 0 bases from V and 3 bases from J, the junction contained 1 base not matched to a gene. The CDR3 contains 14 residues. The germline gives CDR1 LGHNA, CDR2 YSLEER. The CDR3 loop is CASSQEGTGYEQYF. The CDR3 DNA sequence: TGCGCCAGCAGCCAAGAGGGGACAGGCTACGAGCAGTACTTC.